The source of this T cell receptor beta chain is a study of T cell responses to AZD1222 COVID-19 vaccine. General study points: Just a handful of AZD1222 recipients were seropositive at baseline.

Profiled with immunoSEQ multiplex PCR; TCRdb holds only in-frame clones, not every one. In the table there are tens of thousands of clones, 75% to 90% of which are singletons. Germline CDR1 is SGDLS and CDR2 is YYNGEE. Trimming removed 1 base from V and 4 bases from J, with 11 bases in between. The CDR3 length is 14 residues. Regarding this clone: What it binds is unknown.

This specimen consisted of peripheral blood, obtained 28 days after the second AZD1222 dose. J is TRBJ1-2 and V is TRBV9; D remains unclear. The clonotype was recovered from an adult who received the AZD1222 COVID-19 vaccine. The CDR3 reads CASSVSRSVYGYTF. The CDR3 bases are TGTGCCAGCAGCGTAAGCCGGTCCGTCTATGGCTACACCTTC.